These 8 T cell receptor beta chains were all obtained from the same sample, sequenced in a study of identifying expanded T cells in peripheral blood. TCRdb's table, derived via immunoSEQ multiplex PCR, lists solely in-frame clones and lacks some. Found here are about 91,000 clones, almost 90% of them singletons; the top ten hold approximately 4%. The sequencing input was blood. The receptor set was obtained from a person aged 18 to 69 in good health.

V is TRBV30 and J is TRBJ1-2, with TRBD1 identical over 7 bases. Trimming cost V 6 bases and J 7 bases; bases outside gene matches: 5. This CDR3 spans 11 amino acids. In germline, CDR1 is GTSNPN, CDR2 SVGIG (reference sequence). CDR3 bases: TGTGCCTGCTCGTACAGGGGTGGCTACACCTTC. Translation: CACSYRGGYTF.

The genes are TRBV11-2 and TRBJ2-7; D tentatively fits TRBD1 or TRBD2 (5 bases each). This CDR3 comprises 14 residues. Germline V gives CDR1 SGHAT, CDR2 FQNNGV. V lost 6 bases to trimming and J lost 0 bases, with 12 bases between them. The CDR3 DNA follows: TGTGCCAGCAGTGTCTGGGGGACCTCCTACGAGCAGTACTTC. This encodes CASSVWGTSYEQYF.

CDR3 sequence: CAWSSTGGETQYF. The CDR3 DNA sequence: TGTGCCTGGAGTAGTACAGGGGGAGAGACCCAGTACTTC. The chain is built from TRBV30 and TRBJ2-5; 8 bases are shared with TRBD1. V shed 2 bases, J shed 4 bases, and the junction held 3 bases outside the gene matches. This CDR3 comprises 13 residues. Germline assignment: CDR1 GTSNPN and CDR2 SVGIG (reference sequence).

This clone was recorded only once. The genes are TRBV6-4 and TRBJ1-2, with 7 bases that match TRBD1. The trim removed 6 bases at V and 3 bases at J, leaving 4 bases unmatched. The CDR3 covers 13 residues. CDR1 MRHNA and CDR2 SNTAGT come from the germline V gene. CDR3 nucleotides: TGTGCCAGCAGCCGTGACAGGGACTATGGCTACACCTTC. The encoded protein is CASSRDRDYGYTF.

The chain recombines TRBV7-7 with TRBJ2-2, with a weak D call TRBD2 (5 bases). The CDR3 is 16 amino acids. The V and J ends lost 4 bases and 0 bases respectively, with 12 bases between them. Germline V gene lookup returns CDR1 SSHAT and CDR2 FNYEAQ (reference sequence). The CDR3 protein is CASSSTTGSNTGELFF. The CDR3 DNA is TGTGCCAGCAGCTCCACGACGGGGTCGAACACCGGGGAGCTGTTTTTT. Variable domain in full (rest from reference TRBV7-7 and TRBJ2-2): GAGVSQSPRYKVTKRGQDVTLRCDPISSHATLYWYQQALGQGPEFLTYFNYEAQPDKSGLPSDRFSAERPEGSISTLTIQRTEQRDSAMYRCASSSTTGSNTGELFFGEGSRLTVL.

The genes are TRBV6-1 and TRBJ1-2; TRBD1 is a possible D gene (6 bases). This CDR3 has 14 amino acids. Germline CDR1 MNHNS, CDR2 SASEGT. V was clipped by 6 bases and J by 4 bases, with 15 bases between them. This chain's CDR3 is CASRVRDTLYGYTF. As DNA, the CDR3 is TGTGCCAGCAGGGTCCGGGACACTCTCTATGGCTACACCTTC.

This chain uses TRBV14 with TRBJ1-6; no firm D call. This CDR3 is 15 amino acids long. Germline assignment: CDR1 SGHDN and CDR2 FVKESK. Trimming removed 4 bases from V and 9 bases from J, with 16 bases in between. The DNA for the CDR3 is TGTGCCAGCAGCCCTGAGGCGGGCCCGGGTTCACCCCTCCACTTT. Translated: CASSPEAGPGSPLHF. The variable domain in full, with the rest retrieved from reference TRBV14 and TRBJ1-6, is EAGVTQFPSHSVIEKGQTVTLRCDPISGHDNLYWYRRVMGKEIKFLLHFVKESKQDESGMPNNRFLAERTGGTYSTLKVQPAELEDSGVYFCASSPEAGPGSPLHFGNGTRLTVT.

This clone has a single count. This rearrangement joins TRBV30 to TRBJ1-3; the D is unclear. The CDR3 has 14 amino acids. Per the germline V gene, CDR1 is GTSNPN and CDR2 is SVGIG (reference sequence). With 1 base removed from V and 4 bases from J, the gap between germline ends came to 11 bases. In DNA, the CDR3 is TGTGCCTGGAGTGACCCAGGTCGCGGAAACACCATATATTTT. Translated: CAWSDPGRGNTIYF.